These 30 T cell receptor beta chains were all obtained from the same sample, sequenced in a study of cytomegalovirus exposure and HLA in healthy donors. Use of 60 Vbeta and 13 Jbeta primers characterized the PCR. Some clones are missing from TCRdb's copy, which holds only in-frame ones; the method was immunoSEQ multiplex PCR. The sample carries approximately 180,000 clones, roughly 84% recorded once. The sequencing sample was made of PBMCs. The receptors here all came from a girl in the first two years of life in good health and CMV-seronegative.

The chain employs TRBV21-1 and TRBJ2-7; the D segment call TRBD2 is taken from the table without a DNA check. TRBV21-1 is a pseudogene segment. CDR3 length: 14 residues. Written as DNA, the CDR3 is TGTGCCAGCTCCTTCCGACTAGCGGCCTACGAGCAGTACTTC. Its translation is CASSFRLAAYEQYF.

The chain combines TRBV4-2 with TRBJ1-2; weak D call: TRBD1 (5 bases). Looked up from germline, CDR1 is LGHNA and CDR2 is YNFKEQ. Trimming took 2 bases from V and 2 from J, leaving 9 bases between them. The CDR3 loop spans 14 amino acids. DNA for the CDR3: TGTGCCAGCAGCCAAAGGGGCGTAAACTATGGCTACACCTTC. It codes for CASSQRGVNYGYTF.

The V call is TRBV13, the J call TRBJ2-5, with D uncertain. CDR1 is PRHDT, CDR2 FYEKMQ, per germline (reference sequence). V was cut by 3 bases and J by 0 bases, with 11 bases left in between. The CDR3 is made up of 15 amino acids. The CDR3 region is CASSLGHKNQETQYF. The CDR3 nucleotides are TGTGCCAGCAGCTTGGGCCATAAGAACCAAGAGACCCAGTACTTC.

The chain carries TRBV27 and TRBJ2-4; D ambiguous. CDR1 is MNHEY, CDR2 SMNVEV, per germline (reference sequence). V was shortened by 4 bases and J by 0 bases, with 7 bases between the two germline ends. The CDR3 contains 14 residues. Written as DNA, the CDR3 is TGTGCCAGCAGTTCCCCTTTAGCCAAAAACATTCAGTACTTC. Its protein is CASSSPLAKNIQYF.

This clone was recorded a few times. The rearrangement uses TRBV2 and TRBJ2-7; D perhaps matches TRBD2 (5 bases). Germline loops: CDR1 SNHLY, CDR2 FYNNEI. V lost 7 bases, J lost 0 bases, and 19 bases lay in between. The CDR3 covers 16 residues. The CDR3 is CASTYSVNENSYEQYF. The CDR3, as DNA: TGTGCCAGCACTTATAGCGTAAACGAGAACTCCTACGAGCAGTACTTC.

This rearrangement joins TRBV5-1 to TRBJ1-4; TRBD1 agrees at 8 bases. Germline lookup yields CDR1 SGHRS and CDR2 YFSETQ. The CDR3 is made up of 16 amino acids. With V trimmed by 4 bases and J by 5 bases, 10 bases remained unmatched. CDR3 nucleotide sequence: TGCGCCAGCAGCGGTGGACAGGGCCTGGGGAATGAAAAACTGTTTTTT. It encodes CASSGGQGLGNEKLFF. The full variable domain, with the rest looked up from reference TRBV5-1 and TRBJ1-4, is KAGVTQTPRYLIKTRGQQVTLSCSPISGHRSVSWYQQTPGQGLQFLFEYFSETQRNKGNFPGRFSGRQFSNSRSEMNVSTLELGDSALYLCASSGGQGLGNEKLFFGSGTQLSVL.

In nucleotides, the CDR3 is TGTGCCAGCAGCATCCGGGACAGTCCCTACGAGCAGTACTTC. Residues: CASSIRDSPYEQYF. V and J are TRBV21-1 and TRBJ2-7; the tabulated D call, TRBD1, remains unverified against the DNA. TRBV21-1 corresponds to a pseudogene. The CDR3 totals 14 residues.

The genes are TRBV4-1 and TRBJ2-5; D possibly corresponds to TRBD1 (6 bases). Trimming pared 1 base from V and 4 bases from J, leaving 19 bases between. The CDR3 has 17 amino acids. Germline V CDR1 and CDR2: MGHRA, YSYEKL. CDR3 bases: TGCGCCAGCAGCCAAGTGGGACAACAGTGGGTGATAGAGACCCAGTACTTC. Its protein is CASSQVGQQWVIETQYF.

This clone was observed once. The rearrangement uses TRBV9 and TRBJ2-3; perhaps TRBD1 as D (6 bases). Germline CDR1 and CDR2: SGDLS and YYNGEE. This CDR3 spans 15 amino acids. V was clipped by 0 bases and J by 6 bases, with 14 bases between them. CDR3 nucleotide sequence: TGTGCCAGCAGCGTAGGGGGGCCCCCGGTGGATACGCAGTATTTT. Encoded protein: CASSVGGPPVDTQYF. Filled out from reference TRBV9 and TRBJ2-3, the complete variable domain reads DSGVTQTPKHLITATGQRVTLRCSPRSGDLSVYWYQQSLDQGLQFLIQYYNGEERAKGNILERFSAQQFPDLHSELNLSSLELGDSALYFCASSVGGPPVDTQYFGPGTRLTVL.

This chain uses TRBV7-9 with TRBJ1-5, with a tentative D call TRBD1 (5 bases). The CDR3 runs 15 residues. V gave up 5 bases and J gave up 4 bases, with 15 bases separating them. Germline-derived CDR1 and CDR2 are SEHNR and FQNEAQ (reference sequence). The CDR3 nucleotides read TGTGCCAGCAGCCCTCAAGGGGCAGGGAATCAGCCCCAGCATTTT. Its translation: CASSPQGAGNQPQHF. The variable domain in full, with the rest retrieved from reference TRBV7-9 and TRBJ1-5, is DTGVSQNPRHKITKRGQNVTFRCDPISEHNRLYWYRQTLGQGPEFLTYFQNEAQLEKSRLLSDRFSAERPKGSFSTLEIQRTEQGDSAMYLCASSPQGAGNQPQHFGDGTRLSIL.

V is TRBV23-1 and J is TRBJ1-1, with D possibly TRBD1 on 5 matching bases. TRBV23-1 is filed as an ORF, its function uncertain. The length of the CDR3 is 18 residues. With 0 bases removed from V and 3 bases from J, the gap between germline ends came to 20 bases. The CDR3 here is CASSQSCDSSFSYTEAFF. As DNA, the CDR3 is TGCGCCAGCAGTCAATCCTGCGACAGTAGTTTTTCCTACACTGAAGCTTTCTTT.

The chain uses TRBV18 and TRBJ2-7; 7 nucleotides align to TRBD1. The ends lost 3 bases at V and 2 bases at J; junction bases unmatched: 4. The CDR3 loop spans 14 amino acids. Germline CDR1 KGHSH, CDR2 LQKENI. The CDR3 DNA follows: TGTGCCAGCTCACCCGGGACAGCCACCTACGAGCAGTACTTC. Protein: CASSPGTATYEQYF.

In this sample, this clone turned up a few times. The chain has TRBV5-1 and TRBJ2-2, with D maybe TRBD1 (5 bases). The CDR3 sequence is 16 residues long. Germline CDR1 and CDR2: SGHRS and YFSETQ. Trimming cost V 6 bases and J 4 bases, with 19 bases left between them. CDR3 in DNA: TGCGCCAGCAATCCCATAGGGGCAGCGCTCACCGGGGAGCTGTTTTTT. Protein sequence: CASNPIGAALTGELFF.

This clone occurred a few times. The chain is built from TRBV6-1 and TRBJ1-1; D is ambiguous. V gave up 6 bases and J gave up 1 base, with 3 bases separating them. The CDR3 has 11 residues. Germline values: CDR1 MNHNS, CDR2 SASEGT. CDR3 DNA: TGTGCCAGCAGCGGGAACACTGAAGCTTTCTTT. Translation gives CASSGNTEAFF.

The chain employs TRBV5-1 and TRBJ2-6; D gene ambiguous. Germline V CDR1 and CDR2: SGHRS, YFSETQ. V gave up 8 bases and J gave up 2 bases, with 8 bases separating them. The CDR3 spans 13 residues. CDR3 coding DNA: TGCGCCAGTTTTGGCCCTGGGGCCAACGTCCTGACTTTC. Translated: CASFGPGANVLTF. The full variable domain, in which reference TRBV5-1 and TRBJ2-6 provide the parts outside the CDR3, is KAGVTQTPRYLIKTRGQQVTLSCSPISGHRSVSWYQQTPGQGLQFLFEYFSETQRNKGNFPGRFSGRQFSNSRSEMNVSTLELGDSALYLCASFGPGANVLTFGAGSRLTVL.

The chain uses TRBV5-6 and TRBJ2-1, with 9 bases that match TRBD2. The CDR3 has 14 residues. Germline assignment: CDR1 SGHDT and CDR2 YYEEEE. After removal of 4 bases from V and 10 bases from J, the junction contained 9 bases not matched to a gene. CDR3 bases: TGTGCCAGCAGCCCGGGACTAGCTCGGCGAGAGCAGTTCTTC. Amino acids: CASSPGLARREQFF.

This clone was picked up one time. The gene calls are TRBV5-1 and TRBJ2-7; TRBD1 agrees at 9 bases. In germline, CDR1 is SGHRS, CDR2 YFSETQ. The J segment lost 4 bases and the V segment lost 2 bases, leaving 13 bases of the junction unmatched. This CDR3 region has 17 residues. CDR3 sequence (DNA): TGCGCCAGCAGCTTAGCACAGGGGTACAGGGGGCTTTACGAGCAGTACTTC. Its translation is CASSLAQGYRGLYEQYF.

The V and J genes are TRBV11-3 and TRBJ2-1, with 9 positions matching TRBD1. The CDR3 loop spans 14 amino acids. Losses at the gene ends were 7 bases for V and 5 bases for J; bases not matched to a gene: 6. From germline, CDR1 is SGHNT and CDR2 YENEEA. CDR3 in DNA: TGTGCCAGCAAAGGGACAGGGTCACACAATGAGCAGTTCTTC. Translating it yields CASKGTGSHNEQFF.

This chain uses TRBV14 with TRBJ1-4; 9 positions agree with TRBD1. J was trimmed by 8 bases and V by 1 base; bases with no gene match: 2. In germline, CDR1 is SGHDN, CDR2 FVKESK. The CDR3 covers 14 residues. CDR3 region: CASSQADRGEKLFF. The CDR3 region has the DNA TGTGCCAGCAGCCAAGCGGACAGGGGCGAAAAACTGTTTTTT.

The sample holds one count of this clone. The gene calls are TRBV18 and TRBJ1-2, with D maybe TRBD1 (6 bases). The CDR3 sequence is 16 residues long. Germline V gene sequence: CDR1 KGHSH, CDR2 LQKENI. The V end was cut by 3 bases, the J end by 4 bases, with 18 bases between. This CDR3 is CASSPVGGTDFYGYTF. CDR3 in DNA: TGTGCCAGCTCACCGGTTGGGGGCACGGACTTCTATGGCTACACCTTC.

The chain recombines TRBV9 with TRBJ2-1, with 9 bases lining up with TRBD1. Unmatched junction bases numbered 4, after V lost 0 bases and J lost 3 bases. The CDR3 contains 16 residues. Per germline, CDR1 SGDLS and CDR2 YYNGEE. The CDR3 DNA reads as TGTGCCAGCAGCGTAGTGGGGGGACAGGGCTACAATGAGCAGTTCTTC. Translating gives CASSVVGGQGYNEQFF.

The chain joins TRBV7-3 to TRBJ2-2, with 15 nucleotides matching TRBD2. J was trimmed by 5 bases and V by 5 bases; bases with no gene match: 12. The length of the CDR3 is 19 residues. Germline CDR1 reads SGHTA; CDR2 reads FQGTGA. In DNA, the CDR3 is TGTGCCAGCAGCCCGGGACTAGCGGGAGGAATAATACGGACCGGGGAGCTGTTTTTT. Encoded protein: CASSPGLAGGIIRTGELFF.

V usage is TRBV29-1 and J usage is TRBJ1-1; D might be TRBD1 (6 bases). V was cut by 1 base and J by 11 bases, with 11 bases left in between. There are 11 residues in the CDR3. The germline V gene has CDR1 SQVTM and CDR2 ANQGSEA. The CDR3 DNA reads TGCAGCGTTGAAGCAGGGGAGGGGGCTTTCTTT. Its translation is CSVEAGEGAFF.

This chain links TRBV12-2 with TRBJ2-7; the D call in the table, TRBD1, was not verified against the DNA. TRBV12-2 is given as a pseudogene. This CDR3 has 14 residues. The CDR3 nucleotides read TGTGCAAGTCGCTTTAGACAGGACTCCTACGAGCAGTACTTC. Protein: CASRFRQDSYEQYF.

The chain links TRBV6-6 to TRBJ2-1; maybe TRBD1 (5 bases). Trimming pared 0 bases from V and 7 bases from J, leaving 13 bases between. CDR1 is MNHNY, CDR2 SVGAGI, per germline (reference sequence). The CDR3 consists of 15 residues. The CDR3 sequence is CASSYSVGQSNEQFF. As DNA, the CDR3 is TGTGCCAGCAGTTACTCGGTGGGGCAGTCGAATGAGCAGTTCTTC.

J is TRBJ2-6 and V is TRBV15, with 13 bases aligning to TRBD2. The CDR3 consists of 18 residues. Germline lookup yields CDR1 LNHNV and CDR2 YYDKDF (reference sequence). The junction had 2 bases not matched to a gene; V was cut back by 1 base and J by 2 bases. CDR3 nucleotides: TGTGCCACCAGCAGAGGGGGACTAGCGGGAACTGGGGCCAACGTCCTGACTTTC. This sequence encodes CATSRGGLAGTGANVLTF.

The chain recombines TRBV7-9 with TRBJ2-3; TRBD1 is a possible D gene (5 bases). This CDR3 has 16 residues. Germline V CDR1 and CDR2: SEHNR, FQNEAQ (reference sequence). With 5 bases removed from V and 0 bases from J, the gap between germline ends came to 15 bases. CDR3 sequence (DNA): TGTGCCAGCAGCCGGACACGGACGGCTAGCACAGATACGCAGTATTTT. Amino acids: CASSRTRTASTDTQYF.

The V gene is TRBV12-5, the J gene TRBJ2-3; TRBD2 matches 11 bases. Germline CDR1 reads LGHNT; CDR2 reads FRNRAP. Losses at the gene ends were 6 bases for V and 2 bases for J; bases not matched to a gene: 4. The CDR3 runs 15 residues. CDR3 in DNA: TGTGCTAGTGGGAAACTAGCGGGGGTCACAGATACGCAGTATTTT. The encoded protein is CASGKLAGVTDTQYF.

The chain employs TRBV27 and TRBJ2-2; tentatively, D is TRBD2 (6 bases). CDR1 is MNHEY, CDR2 SMNVEV, per germline (reference sequence). The CDR3 spans 16 residues. V was clipped by 6 bases and J by 0 bases, with 14 bases between them. The CDR3: CASSPPGLTNTGELFF. CDR3 DNA sequence: TGTGCCAGCAGCCCTCCGGGACTCACGAACACCGGGGAGCTGTTTTTT.

J is TRBJ1-1 and V is TRBV5-1; weak D call: TRBD1 (6 bases). Germline V lookup: CDR1 SGHRS, CDR2 YFSETQ. Trimming took 0 bases from V and 1 from J, leaving 10 bases between them. The CDR3 has 15 amino acids. Here the CDR3 DNA reads TGCGCCAGCAGCTTGGGTGGGGGCGCGAACACTGAAGCTTTCTTT. Translated: CASSLGGGANTEAFF.